The 32 T cell receptor beta chains reported below all come from one sample, sequenced in a study of regulatory T cells in long-lasting Graves disease. Described time point: persistent/refractory GD, antithyroid drugs over 5 years with positive TRAb. Scientists built the TCR library using RNA that was extracted from PBMCs. Libraries of TCR beta came from iRepertoire HTBI primers plus Arm-PCR of CDR3 regions. TCRdb reanalysed the multiplex PCR reads using MiXCR and keeps one entry per CDR3 protein. Of some 420,000 distinct CDR3 sequences in the sample, 20% to 25% are singletons; the top ten hold roughly 14%. The sample was peripheral blood mononuclear cells (PBMCs), taken when the disease was refractory, from a patient treated with antithyroid drugs. Receptor source: a female donor with Graves disease.

This clonotype was seen a few times. J is TRBJ1-3 and V is TRBV7-8, with D perhaps TRBD1 (5 bases). The CDR3 is 17 residues long. V was clipped by 2 bases and J by 0 bases, with 14 bases between them. CDR1 and CDR2 from the germline V gene are SGHVS and FQNEAQ. The CDR3: CASSLSYRQSSGNTIYF. DNA of the CDR3: TGTGCCAGCAGCTTAAGTTACAGGCAGAGCTCTGGAAACACCATATATTTT. Together with reference TRBV7-8 and TRBJ1-3, the CDR3 gives the full variable domain: GAGVSQSPRYKVAKRGQDVALRCDPISGHVSLFWYQQALGQGPEFLTYFQNEAQLDKSGLPSDRFFAERPEGSVSTLKIQRTQQEDSAVYLCASSLSYRQSSGNTIYFGEGSWLTVV.

The CDR3 sequence is CASRDTGPEAFF. The CDR3 DNA reads TGCGCCAGCAGGGACACAGGGCCTGAAGCTTTCTTT. This chain links TRBV5-1 with TRBJ1-1, with D maybe TRBD1 (6 bases). Germline lookup yields CDR1 SGHRS and CDR2 YFSETQ. V was cut by 5 bases and J by 6 bases, with 11 bases left in between. This CDR3 is 12 amino acids long.

This clonotype has more than one count but fewer than ten. The V gene is TRBV7-2, the J gene TRBJ2-7, with 7 bases identical to TRBD2. This CDR3 contains 17 residues. The germline CDR1 and CDR2 sequences are SGHTA and FQGNSA. With V trimmed by 0 bases and J by 0 bases, 8 bases remained unmatched. The DNA of the CDR3 is TGTGCCAGCAGCTTAGCCAGCCTAGCGGCTAGCTCCTACGAGCAGTACTTC. This encodes CASSLASLAASSYEQYF. Full variable domain (rest looked up from reference TRBV7-2 and TRBJ2-7): GAGVSQSPSNKVTEKGKDVELRCDPISGHTALYWYRQSLGQGLEFLIYFQGNSAPDKSGLPSDRFSAERTGGSVSTLTIQRTQQEDSAVYLCASSLASLAASSYEQYFGPGTRLTVT.

This clonotype turned up a few times. The chain combines TRBV3-1 with TRBJ2-7; D not certain. The CDR3 loop spans 14 amino acids. Trimming cost V 4 bases and J 4 bases, with 14 bases left between them. Per the germline V gene, CDR1 is LGHDT and CDR2 is YNNKEL (reference sequence). CDR3 nucleotide sequence: TGTGCCAGCAGCCTAGACCTCATTCCTTACGAGCAGTACTTC. Encoded protein: CASSLDLIPYEQYF.

This clonotype has a count of ten or more. The chain links TRBV20-1 to TRBJ2-7, with TRBD1 matching over 10 bases. Unmatched junction bases numbered 5, after V lost 0 bases and J lost 3 bases. Germline assignment: CDR1 DFQATT and CDR2 SNEGSKA (reference sequence). The CDR3 runs to 15 residues. CDR3 coding DNA: TGCAGTGCTAGAGACCCGGGACAGGGGATCTACGAGCAGTACTTC. Translation gives CSARDPGQGIYEQYF.

There are a few counts of this clonotype. The chain has TRBV13 and TRBJ2-7; 11 bases map to TRBD2. V was clipped by 5 bases and J by 1 base; unmatched bases: 7. The CDR3 length is 16 residues. CDR1 PRHDT and CDR2 FYEKMQ come from the germline V gene (reference sequence). CDR3 DNA sequence: TGTGCCAGCAGCCCCGCCGGGACTAGCGGTTCCTACGAGCAGTACTTC. Protein sequence: CASSPAGTSGSYEQYF.

This clonotype was observed a few times. The chain links TRBV10-3 to TRBJ1-2; D might be TRBD1 (5 bases). Germline V lookup: CDR1 ENHRY, CDR2 SYGVKD. CDR3 length equals 13 residues. V lost 8 bases and J lost 3, with 13 bases in between. CDR3: CAIATGQYYGYTF. The CDR3 DNA reads as TGTGCCATCGCAACAGGTCAATACTATGGCTACACCTTC.

This clonotype appeared many times. This chain connects TRBV2 to TRBJ1-5; TRBD1 aligns across 8 bases. The J segment lost 2 bases and the V segment lost 1 base, leaving 7 bases of the junction unmatched. Germline V gene data show CDR1 as SNHLY and CDR2 as FYNNEI. The CDR3 is 17 residues long. The CDR3 DNA is TGTGCCAGCAGTGAAGGACAGGGGATACGCGGCAATCAGCCCCAGCATTTT. Its translation: CASSEGQGIRGNQPQHF.

The gene calls are TRBV7-3 and TRBJ1-2; 11 bases agree with TRBD1. Looked up from germline, CDR1 is SGHTA and CDR2 is FQGTGA. The V and J ends lost 2 bases and 0 bases, in that order; junction bases with no gene match: 5. The CDR3 totals 17 residues. The CDR3 DNA reads TGTGCCAGCAGCTTACCGGGACAGGGGGTAGCTAACTATGGCTACACCTTC. It codes for CASSLPGQGVANYGYTF.

The chain links TRBV28 to TRBJ1-2; D perhaps matches TRBD1 (6 bases). CDR3 length equals 13 residues. Germline lookup yields CDR1 MDHEN and CDR2 SYDVKM. Trimming removed 7 bases from V and 3 bases from J, with 12 bases in between. CDR3: CASKARGDYGYTF. CDR3 sequence (DNA): TGTGCCAGCAAGGCGAGGGGGGACTATGGCTACACCTTC.

Many counts were recorded for this clonotype. The V call is TRBV28, the J call TRBJ2-7; either TRBD1 or TRBD2 may fit D (5 bases each). The CDR3 length is 15 residues. The V gene's germline CDR1 is MDHEN and CDR2 SYDVKM. Between the trimmed V and J ends, which lost 6 bases and 0 bases, there was a span of 15 bases. The CDR3 loop reads CASRSGGIPSYEQYF. In DNA, the CDR3 is TGTGCCAGCAGATCTGGGGGAATCCCCTCCTACGAGCAGTACTTC.

This clonotype occurred many times. The chain combines TRBV2 with TRBJ1-4; 7 nucleotides line up with TRBD1. Germline-derived CDR1 and CDR2 are SNHLY and FYNNEI. The length of the CDR3 is 15 residues. V dropped 2 bases and J dropped 8; count of bases not matched to a gene: 8. CDR3 bases: TGTGCCAGCAGTGAACAGGGACAGTCTCAGGAAAAACTGTTTTTT. Amino acid sequence: CASSEQGQSQEKLFF. Full variable domain (remainder filled in from reference TRBV2 and TRBJ1-4): EPEVTQTPSHQVTQMGQEVILRCVPISNHLYFYWYRQILGQKVEFLVSFYNNEISEKSEIFDDQFSVERPDGSNFTLKIRSTKLEDSAMYFCASSEQGQSQEKLFFGSGTQLSVL.

With regard to this clonotype: The junction does not match germline at one end; this may be a read error. The chain recombines TRBV7-2 with TRBJ1-6; the D is unclear. CDR1 is SGHTA and CDR2 is FQGNSA in the germline V gene. This CDR3 is built from 14 residues. The CDR3 DNA follows: TGCGCCAGCAGCCAAGATCTGGGAAATTCACCCCTCCACTTT. It translates to CASSQDLGNSPLHF. Together with reference TRBV7-2 and TRBJ1-6, the CDR3 gives the full variable domain: GAGVSQSPSNKVTEKGKDVELRCDPISGHTALYWYRQSLGQGLEFLIYFQGNSAPDKSGLPSDRFSAERTGGSVSTLTIQRTQQEDSAVYLCASSQDLGNSPLHFGNGTRLTVT.

In its sample, this clonotype was seen many times. The DNA for the CDR3 is TGTGCCAGCAGTGAAGCGGGCCCAGGGGTTTACGAGCAGTACTTC. Encoded protein: CASSEAGPGVYEQYF. The V call is TRBV6-1, the J call TRBJ2-7; a possible D gene is TRBD1 (6 bases). Trimming removed 0 bases at V and 4 bases at J, with 13 bases between. Germline-derived CDR1 and CDR2 are MNHNS and SASEGT. CDR3 length: 15 residues.

This clonotype appeared many times. The chain is built from TRBV7-9 and TRBJ2-5; the D gene is possibly TRBD1 (6 bases). There are 15 residues in the CDR3. V was trimmed by 4 bases and J by 5 bases, leaving 17 bases between them. Germline V gives CDR1 SEHNR, CDR2 FQNEAQ (reference sequence). DNA of the CDR3: TGTGCCAGCAGCTCTACCGGGACACTTCACGAGACCCAGTACTTC. It codes for CASSSTGTLHETQYF.

In this sample, this clonotype turned up many times. This chain links TRBV28 with TRBJ2-7; 7 nucleotides agree with TRBD1. Germline CDR1 and CDR2: MDHEN and SYDVKM. The V segment lost 10 bases and the J segment 0 bases; nucleotides outside the gene matches: 21. The CDR3 is 18 amino acids. In DNA, the CDR3 is TGTGCCACCCTGGCGGAATCTGTCCGGGACAGAGACTCCTACGAGCAGTACTTC. Amino acid sequence: CATLAESVRDRDSYEQYF.

This clonotype occurred many times. This chain connects TRBV12-3 or TRBV12-4 to TRBJ2-7; D may be TRBD2 (5 bases). This CDR3 has 15 amino acids. V shed 7 bases and J shed 3 bases, with 19 bases lying between them. For the CDR3, the DNA is TGTGCCAGCACCAGAGGGCTACTGGGAAGCTACGAGCAGTACTTC. Amino acid sequence: CASTRGLLGSYEQYF.

In this sample, this clonotype turned up a few times. The chain is built from TRBV6-1 and TRBJ1-1; D remains ambiguous. V dropped 2 bases and J dropped 0 bases, with 4 bases sitting between them. Germline V gene sequence: CDR1 MNHNS, CDR2 SASEGT. This CDR3 has 13 amino acids. In DNA, the CDR3 is TGTGCCAGCAGTGAAACAATGAACACTGAAGCTTTCTTT. It codes for CASSETMNTEAFF.

The rearrangement joins TRBV20-1 to TRBJ2-1; D not resolved. The V gene's germline CDR1 is DFQATT and CDR2 SNEGSKA (reference sequence). This CDR3 contains 13 residues. V was trimmed by 1 base and J by 2 bases, leaving 6 bases between them. This CDR3 reads CSARASAYNEQFF. CDR3 DNA: TGCAGTGCTAGAGCCTCGGCCTACAATGAGCAGTTCTTC.

Ten or more counts support this clonotype. The gene calls are TRBV28 and TRBJ1-2, with 7 bases fitting TRBD1. CDR3 length: 16 residues. V shed 4 bases, J shed 1 base, and the junction held 9 bases outside the gene matches. Germline-derived CDR1 and CDR2 are MDHEN and SYDVKM. The CDR3 DNA reads TGTGCCAGCAGTTCCTCCGAGGACAGGCTTAACTATGGCTACACCTTC. It encodes CASSSSEDRLNYGYTF.

This clonotype was recorded at least ten times. V and J are TRBV28 and TRBJ1-5, with unresolved D. V dropped 3 bases and J dropped 6 bases, with 12 bases sitting between them. Germline CDR1 reads MDHEN; CDR2 reads SYDVKM. The CDR3 covers 14 residues. CDR3 in DNA: TGTGCCAGCAGTTTTGGTGGGATCGGTCAGCCCCAGCATTTT. This codes for CASSFGGIGQPQHF.

The sample holds one count of this clonotype. The V gene is TRBV19, the J gene TRBJ2-1; 8 nucleotides align to TRBD2. The germline gives CDR1 LNHDA, CDR2 SQIVND (reference sequence). This CDR3 contains 17 residues. Trimming removed 7 bases from V and 2 bases from J; junction bases left unmatched: 13. CDR3 DNA: TGTGCCAGTAACTCCCCGCCGGGAGGGAACCCCTACAATGAGCAGTTCTTC. It encodes CASNSPPGGNPYNEQFF.

This sequence joins TRBV6-2 or TRBV6-3 and TRBJ2-1; D is unresolved. V was clipped by 0 bases and J by 0 bases, with 9 bases between them. The CDR3 is 16 residues long. Per germline, CDR1 MNHEY and CDR2 SVGEGT. The CDR3 DNA follows: TGTGCCAGCAGTTACTCAGTCGGAGACTCCTACAATGAGCAGTTCTTC. It encodes CASSYSVGDSYNEQFF.

This clonotype has a count of ten or more. V usage is TRBV28 and J usage is TRBJ2-5; 11 bases align to TRBD1. V shed 10 bases, J shed 5 bases, and the junction held 6 bases outside the gene matches. Germline V gene sequence: CDR1 MDHEN, CDR2 SYDVKM. The CDR3 length is 13 residues. CDR3 nucleotides: TGTGCCACACGGACAGGGGGCTTGGAGACCCAGTACTTC. Translation: CATRTGGLETQYF. The variable domain in full, completed from reference TRBV28 and TRBJ2-5, reads DVKVTQSSRYLVKRTGEKVFLECVQDMDHENMFWYRQDPGLGLRLIYFSYDVKMKEKGDIPEGYSVSREKKERFSLILESASTNQTSMYLCATRTGGLETQYFGPGTRLLVL.

The chain couples TRBV3-1 to TRBJ1-1; D is possibly TRBD1 (5 bases). Per germline, CDR1 LGHDT and CDR2 YNNKEL (reference sequence). The CDR3 spans 16 residues. With 0 bases removed from V and 4 bases from J, the gap between germline ends came to 15 bases. CDR3 bases: TGTGCCAGCAGCCAAGATTTCGGGGGTCGCGGCACTGAAGCTTTCTTT. Encoded protein: CASSQDFGGRGTEAFF.

V usage is TRBV7-9 and J usage is TRBJ2-5, with unresolved D. This CDR3 has 15 residues. Trimming pared 7 bases from V and 1 base from J, leaving 16 bases between. Germline V gives CDR1 SEHNR, CDR2 FQNEAQ (reference sequence). CDR3 protein: CASTRPVGLQETQYF. As DNA, the CDR3 is TGTGCCAGCACCCGACCGGTGGGTCTCCAAGAGACCCAGTACTTC.

This clonotype has a handful of counts. V usage is TRBV5-1 and J usage is TRBJ2-1; D is perhaps TRBD1 (6 bases). Germline CDR1 SGHRS, CDR2 YFSETQ. V was pared by 1 base and J by 0 bases, with 8 bases between. The CDR3 has 15 residues. CDR3 protein: CASSLRGSSYNEQFF. CDR3 bases: TGCGCCAGCAGCTTGAGGGGGAGCTCCTACAATGAGCAGTTCTTC.

This clonotype has a handful of counts. The rearrangement joins TRBV11-2 to TRBJ2-4, with TRBD1 as a possible D gene (6 bases). The CDR3 covers 14 residues. Germline lookup yields CDR1 SGHAT and CDR2 FQNNGV. Trimming shortened V by 5 bases and J by 4 bases, and 12 bases separated the two germline ends. The CDR3 bases are TGTGCCAGCAGCCGCCCAGGGGATAAAAACATTCAGTACTTC. Protein product: CASSRPGDKNIQYF.

In its sample, this clonotype was seen a few times. This sequence joins TRBV7-2 and TRBJ2-6; D might be TRBD1 or TRBD2, each matching 5 bases. With 5 bases removed from V and 4 bases from J, the gap between germline ends came to 18 bases. This CDR3 region has 17 residues. Germline assignment: CDR1 SGHTA and CDR2 FQGNSA. The CDR3 spells CASSPSWVGTGANVLTF. DNA for the CDR3: TGTGCCAGCAGCCCTAGTTGGGTAGGGACGGGGGCCAACGTCCTGACTTTC.

This chain links TRBV4-3 with TRBJ1-5; no clear D. V dropped 0 bases and J dropped 4 bases, with 16 bases sitting between them. CDR3 length: 17 residues. Per germline, CDR1 LGHNA and CDR2 YSLEER. CDR3 DNA: TGCGCCAGCAGCCAAGATATATGGCTCGCCGCAAATCAGCCCCAGCATTTT. It codes for CASSQDIWLAANQPQHF.

This clonotype turned up a few times. The gene calls are TRBV6-2 or TRBV6-3 and TRBJ1-3, with D perhaps TRBD1 (5 bases). Germline values: CDR1 MNHEY, CDR2 SVGEGT. This CDR3 has 15 amino acids. Trimming stripped 5 bases from V and 3 bases from J, with 14 bases between. DNA for the CDR3: TGTGCCAGCAGTCGTGGGACCGCCGTTGGAAACACCATATATTTT. Its translation: CASSRGTAVGNTIYF.

The CDR3 DNA reads TGTGCCACCAGCATTTCTCCGGACGGACCCTCCTACGAGCAGTACTTC. The encoded protein is CATSISPDGPSYEQYF. The V call is TRBV15, the J call TRBJ2-7; the D is unclear. Germline-derived CDR1 and CDR2 are LNHNV and YYDKDF (reference sequence). CDR3 size: 16 residues. Trimming cost V 4 bases and J 0 bases, with 16 bases left between them.